This entry describes one T cell receptor (beta chain). TCRdb reprocessed the RT-PCR reads with MiXCR, giving one entry per CDR3 protein. The sample gives 80,000 to 90,000 distinct CDR3 sequences, roughly 43% of which show up once; around 55% is in the top ten. The data belong to a study of patients and donors after allogeneic stem cell transplantation. Looked up from germline, CDR1 is MNHEY and CDR2 is SVGAGI. V gave up 0 bases and J gave up 7 bases; unmatched junction bases: 9. This CDR3 contains 15 residues. The sequenced material came from blood, either unsorted or a sorted T cell fraction (not recorded which). The sequence was collected from a human donor who was either an allogeneic HSCT recipient or a stem cell or donor lymphocyte infusion donor (not recorded which). It is not recorded whose cells these are; they may come from a transplant donor. The V gene is TRBV6-5, the J gene TRBJ2-7, with 7 nucleotides matching TRBD2. CDR3 in DNA: TGTGCCAGCAGTTACTCGTATGGCAGGGAGGGGGAGCAGTACTTC. Encoded protein: CASSYSYGREGEQYF.